This TCR beta chain was identified in a study of T-cell reconstitution after alpha-beta-depleted transplantation in children. Unique molecular identifiers were incorporated when the TCRbeta library was constructed. From the PCR reads, TCRdb called clonotypes with MiXCR, one entry per CDR3 protein. The sample comprises 200,000 to 250,000 distinct CDR3 sequences, about 11% of which are singletons, and 2% to 3% rests with the top ten. This clonotype was counted at least ten times. Per the germline V gene, CDR1 is MNHEY and CDR2 is SMNVEV (reference sequence). J lost 0 bases, V lost 6 bases, and 8 bases had no gene match. The CDR3 totals 16 residues.

This chain connects TRBV27 to TRBJ2-1, with 7 positions matching TRBD1. The specimen comprised PBMCs from the stem cell graft donor, sampled from the stem cell graft. This sequence was found in a human donor who donated a stem cell graft to a child with acute lymphoblastic leukemia. The CDR3 is CASSPTGMSSYNEQFF. The CDR3 DNA follows: TGTGCCAGCAGCCCGACAGGGATGAGCTCCTACAATGAGCAGTTCTTC.